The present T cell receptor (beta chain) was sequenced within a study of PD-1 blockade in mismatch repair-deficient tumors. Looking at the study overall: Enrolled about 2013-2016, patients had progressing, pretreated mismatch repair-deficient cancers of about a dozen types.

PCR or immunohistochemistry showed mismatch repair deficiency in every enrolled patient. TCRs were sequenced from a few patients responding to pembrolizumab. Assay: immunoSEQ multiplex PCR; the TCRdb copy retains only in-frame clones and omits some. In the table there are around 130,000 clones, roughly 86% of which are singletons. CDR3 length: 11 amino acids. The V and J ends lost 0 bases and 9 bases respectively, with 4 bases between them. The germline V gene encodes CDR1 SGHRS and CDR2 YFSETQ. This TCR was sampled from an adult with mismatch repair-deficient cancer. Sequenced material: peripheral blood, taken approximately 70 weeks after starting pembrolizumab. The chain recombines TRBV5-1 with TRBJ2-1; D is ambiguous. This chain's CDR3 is CASSLEGEQFF. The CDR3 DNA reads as TGCGCCAGCAGCTTGGAGGGTGAGCAGTTCTTC.